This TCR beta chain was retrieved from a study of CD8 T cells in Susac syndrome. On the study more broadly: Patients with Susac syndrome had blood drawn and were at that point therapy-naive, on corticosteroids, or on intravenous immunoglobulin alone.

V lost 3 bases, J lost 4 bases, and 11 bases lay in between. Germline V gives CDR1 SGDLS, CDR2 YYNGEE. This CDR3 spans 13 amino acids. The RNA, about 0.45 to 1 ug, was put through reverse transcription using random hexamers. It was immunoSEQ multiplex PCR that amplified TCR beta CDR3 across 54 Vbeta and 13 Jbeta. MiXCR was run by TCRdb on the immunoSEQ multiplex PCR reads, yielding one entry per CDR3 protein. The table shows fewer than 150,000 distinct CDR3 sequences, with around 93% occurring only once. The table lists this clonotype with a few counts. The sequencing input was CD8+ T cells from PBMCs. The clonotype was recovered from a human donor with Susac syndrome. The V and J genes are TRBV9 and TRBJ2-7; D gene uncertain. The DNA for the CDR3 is TGTGCCAGCAGCGGGGCAGGTAGTTACGAGCAGTACTTC. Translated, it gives CASSGAGSYEQYF.